The 17 T cell receptor beta chains below were found in one sample sequenced in a study of T-cell reconstitution after alpha-beta-depleted transplantation in children. Molecular barcoding with unique molecular identifiers was used for the TCRbeta library. Using its own MiXCR run on the PCR reads, TCRdb lists one record per CDR3 protein. This table has over 400,000 distinct CDR3 sequences, around 12% appearing once. The sequences come from PBMCs from the stem cell graft donor, collected from the stem cell graft. All receptors derive from a human donor who donated a stem cell graft to a child with combined immunodeficiency.

The chain's CDR3 is CASSQGPLAGYEQYF. Written as DNA, the CDR3 is TGCGCCAGCAGCCAAGGTCCCCTAGCGGGTTACGAGCAGTACTTC. The chain is built from TRBV4-3 and TRBJ2-7, with 8 bases aligning to TRBD2. Per germline, CDR1 LGHNA and CDR2 YSLEER. This CDR3 has 15 residues. Trimming took 1 base from V and 4 from J; bases not matched to a gene: 6.

DNA of the CDR3: TGTGCCAGCAGTATCTCTGGGTCTGGGGCCAACGTCCTGACTTTC. Encoded protein: CASSISGSGANVLTF. This chain links TRBV6-2 or TRBV6-3 with TRBJ2-6; D is undetermined. Germline CDR1 MNHEY, CDR2 SVGEGT. This CDR3 is 15 amino acids long. Trimming stripped 5 bases from V and 1 base from J, with 9 bases between.

The chain employs TRBV6-6 and TRBJ1-5; 7 bases map to TRBD1. The CDR3 is 12 amino acids. Germline trimming cut 8 bases from V and 5 bases from J; bases unmatched to any gene: 3. Germline CDR1 MNHNY, CDR2 SVGAGI (reference sequence). The CDR3: CASGDSDQPQHF. The CDR3 bases are TGTGCCAGCGGGGACAGCGATCAGCCCCAGCATTTT.

V is TRBV5-4 and J is TRBJ2-7; D is unresolved. Germline V gives CDR1 SGHNT, CDR2 YYREEE (reference sequence). The ends were cut back, 0 bases at V and 10 bases at J, with 11 bases in the middle. The CDR3 contains 12 residues. The CDR3 is CASSLGDTDQYF. The CDR3 bases are TGTGCCAGCAGCTTGGGAGACACTGACCAGTACTTC.

This clonotype was recorded at least ten times. The chain combines TRBV6-1 with TRBJ1-6; 10 positions match TRBD1. CDR1 and CDR2 (germline): MNHNS, SASEGT. The V gene end was trimmed by 7 bases and the J gene end by 5 bases; junction bases not matched to a gene: 8. This CDR3 has 16 residues. The CDR3 loop reads CASTRGTGANNSPLHF. The CDR3 DNA reads TGTGCCAGCACTCGGGGGACAGGGGCTAATAATTCACCCCTCCACTTT.

This clonotype was counted a few times. DNA of the CDR3: TGTGCCAGCAGCCTCCAGGTAGGGCACAATGAGCAGTTCTTC. It yields the protein CASSLQVGHNEQFF. The chain employs TRBV3-1 and TRBJ2-1; no reliable D call. CDR1 and CDR2 from the germline V gene are LGHDT and YNNKEL (reference sequence). Trimming removed 4 bases at V and 5 bases at J, with 12 bases between. This CDR3 contains 14 residues.

At least ten counts were recorded for this clonotype. The chain employs TRBV27 and TRBJ2-1; D not certain. The CDR3 totals 13 residues. V was cut by 2 bases and J by 3 bases, with 5 bases left in between. Germline CDR1 MNHEY, CDR2 SMNVEV (reference sequence). In DNA form, the CDR3 reads TGTGCCAGCAGTTTAACCCTCTACAATGAGCAGTTCTTC. Residues: CASSLTLYNEQFF.

Notes on this clonotype: One end of the junction does not line up with germline, which may come from a read error. The rearrangement links TRBV5-6 to TRBJ1-5, with a possible D match to TRBD1 (6 bases). From germline, CDR1 is SGHDT and CDR2 YYEEEE. This CDR3 has 18 residues. CDR3 region: CTSSLALEGVYSNQPQHF. CDR3 DNA sequence: TGTACCAGCAGCTTGGCCTTAGAGGGGGTATATAGCAATCAGCCCCAGCATTTT. The whole variable domain, remainder taken from reference TRBV5-6 and TRBJ1-5, is DAGVTQSPTHLIKTRGQQVTLRCSPKSGHDTVSWYQQALGQGPQFIFQYYEEEERQRGNFPDRFSGHQFPNYSSELNVNALLLGDSALYLCTSSLALEGVYSNQPQHFGDGTRLSIL.

The J gene is TRBJ1-1, the V gene TRBV29-1; possibly TRBD1 for D (6 bases). The CDR3 extends over 14 amino acids. Trimming took off 6 bases at V and 4 bases at J, with 18 bases between the two ends. Germline CDR1 reads SQVTM; CDR2 reads ANQGSEA. In DNA, the CDR3 is TGCAGCGTACGTGGCGGCATACAGGGCACTGAAGCTTTCTTT. This codes for CSVRGGIQGTEAFF.

This clonotype was seen more than once but under ten times. This chain connects TRBV27 to TRBJ2-5; D is undetermined. Germline CDR1 MNHEY, CDR2 SMNVEV (reference sequence). The CDR3 covers 15 residues. V lost 0 bases and J lost 5, with 13 bases in between. CDR3 loop: CASSLSEGFYETQYF. CDR3 nucleotides: TGTGCCAGCAGTTTATCGGAAGGGTTTTACGAGACCCAGTACTTC.

This clonotype was found many times. The chain combines TRBV12-3 or TRBV12-4 with TRBJ2-4; D not resolved. This CDR3 comprises 15 residues. Trimming took off 3 bases at V and 0 bases at J, with 9 bases between the two ends. The CDR3 region is CASSLGRLAKNIQYF. DNA for the CDR3: TGTGCCAGCAGTTTGGGCAGATTAGCCAAAAACATTCAGTACTTC.

Concerning this clonotype: Being one base from a much bigger clone, this may be a read error. The V call is TRBV12-3 or TRBV12-4, the J call TRBJ1-1; possible D gene TRBD1, 6 bases. This CDR3 is built from 15 residues. The V end lost 5 bases, the J end lost 3 bases, and 16 bases lay between the germline ends. CDR3 coding DNA: TGTGCCAGCAGTAGGGAAGGGGGAGGATACACTGAAGCTTTCTTT. This translates into CASSREGGGYTEAFF.

The rearrangement links TRBV5-1 to TRBJ2-5; 7 nucleotides match TRBD1. The CDR3 spans 17 residues. Germline values: CDR1 SGHRS, CDR2 YFSETQ. With V trimmed by 2 bases and J by 2 bases, 12 bases remained unmatched. The CDR3 loop is CASSFLTGARFQETQYF. The CDR3 DNA follows: TGCGCCAGCAGCTTCCTAACAGGGGCCCGGTTTCAAGAGACCCAGTACTTC.

This clonotype was observed a handful of times. The J gene is TRBJ2-1, the V gene TRBV7-8, with TRBD2 matching over 10 bases. The germline CDR1 and CDR2 sequences are SGHVS and FQNEAQ. J was trimmed by 10 bases and V by 5 bases; bases with no gene match: 8. The CDR3 runs 14 residues. In DNA, the CDR3 is TGTGCCAGCAGCCTGAGCGGGGGGGCCGGAGAGCAGTTCTTC. Its protein is CASSLSGGAGEQFF.

This clonotype was seen at least ten times. J is TRBJ2-7 and V is TRBV4-1; no reliable D call. The CDR3 contains 13 residues. CDR1 MGHRA and CDR2 YSYEKL come from the germline V gene. Trimming took 3 bases from V and 3 from J, leaving 9 bases between them. The CDR3 bases are TGCGCCAGCAGCCAGCGGTCAGACTACGAGCAGTACTTC. It encodes CASSQRSDYEQYF.

This clonotype has only a few counts. The chain has TRBV7-2 and TRBJ2-2, with 7 nucleotides matching TRBD2. This CDR3 is built from 13 residues. Germline CDR1 SGHTA, CDR2 FQGNSA. With V trimmed by 5 bases and J by 6 bases, 3 bases remained unmatched. CDR3 in DNA: TGTGCCAGCAGCGATACTAGCGCCGGGGAGCTGTTTTTT. It yields the protein CASSDTSAGELFF.

The genes are TRBV10-3 and TRBJ2-3; 14 bases align to TRBD2. After removal of 7 bases from V and 9 bases from J, the junction contained 3 bases not matched to a gene. Germline CDR1 and CDR2: ENHRY and SYGVKD. There are 13 residues in the CDR3. CDR3 in DNA: TGTGCCATCAAGGGACTAGCGGGAGAAACGCAGTATTTT. Protein: CAIKGLAGETQYF.